The clone carrying this TCR beta chain occurred many times. Antigen unknown. This CDR3 has 14 residues. Germline assignment: CDR1 SGHRS and CDR2 YFSETQ. The V end lost 1 base, the J end lost 1 base, and 8 bases lay between the germline ends. The data are from a study of T cells after yellow fever vaccination. Using its own MiXCR run on the 5' RACE reads, TCRdb lists one record per CDR3 protein. The sample holds a few hundred thousand distinct CDR3 sequences; about 7.8% are singletons and the top ten take approximately 18%. Points from the study as a whole: Clonotypes shared by both compartments, CD4 and CD8, made up a small share.

The clonotype originates from a man aged 18-30 years who received the YFV17D yellow fever vaccine. J is TRBJ2-5 and V is TRBV5-1; D gene ambiguous. The sequences come from PBMCs, collected more than 40 days after the first yellow fever vaccination. The CDR3 bases are TGCGCCAGCAGCTTGCTCGGTATCCAAGAGACCCAGTACTTC. Protein sequence: CASSLLGIQETQYF.